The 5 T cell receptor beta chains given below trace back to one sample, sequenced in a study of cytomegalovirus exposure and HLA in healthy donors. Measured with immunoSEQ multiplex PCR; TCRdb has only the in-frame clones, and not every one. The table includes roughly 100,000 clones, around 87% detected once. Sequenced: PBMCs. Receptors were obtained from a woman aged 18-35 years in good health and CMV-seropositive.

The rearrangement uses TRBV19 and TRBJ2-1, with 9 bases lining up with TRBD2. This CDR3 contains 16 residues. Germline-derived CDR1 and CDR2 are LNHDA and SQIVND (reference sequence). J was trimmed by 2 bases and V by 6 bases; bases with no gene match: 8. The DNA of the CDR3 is TGTGCCAGTAGGGAAATAGCGGGGGTCCCCTACAATGAGCAGTTCTTC. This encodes CASREIAGVPYNEQFF.

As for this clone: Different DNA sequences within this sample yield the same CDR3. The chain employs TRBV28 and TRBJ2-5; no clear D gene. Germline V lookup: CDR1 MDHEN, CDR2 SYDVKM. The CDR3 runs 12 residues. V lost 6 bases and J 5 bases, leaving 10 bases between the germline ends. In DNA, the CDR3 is TGTGCCAGCAGCCCTCGAGAGGAGACCCAGTACTTC. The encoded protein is CASSPREETQYF.

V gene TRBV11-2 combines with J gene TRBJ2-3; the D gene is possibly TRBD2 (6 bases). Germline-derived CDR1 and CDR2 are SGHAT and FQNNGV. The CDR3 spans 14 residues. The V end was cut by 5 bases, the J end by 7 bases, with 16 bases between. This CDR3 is CASSTSGLTHTQYF. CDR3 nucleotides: TGTGCCAGCAGCACCTCGGGACTTACCCATACGCAGTATTTT. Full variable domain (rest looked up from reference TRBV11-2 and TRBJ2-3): EAGVAQSPRYKIIEKRQSVAFWCNPISGHATLYWYQQILGQGPKLLIQFQNNGVVDDSQLPKDRFSAERLKGVDSTLKIQPAKLEDSAVYLCASSTSGLTHTQYFGPGTRLTVL.

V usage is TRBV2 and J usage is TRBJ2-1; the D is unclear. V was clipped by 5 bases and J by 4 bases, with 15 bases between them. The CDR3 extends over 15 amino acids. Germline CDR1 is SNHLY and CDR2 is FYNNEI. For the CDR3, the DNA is TGTGCCAGCAGTCCCGGTTTTCTCTCTTACAATGAGCAGTTCTTC. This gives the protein CASSPGFLSYNEQFF.

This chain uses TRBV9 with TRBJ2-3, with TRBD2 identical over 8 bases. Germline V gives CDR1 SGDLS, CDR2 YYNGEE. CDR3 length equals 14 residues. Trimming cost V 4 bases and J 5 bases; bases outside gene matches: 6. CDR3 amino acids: CASSSRGGRDTQYF. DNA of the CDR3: TGTGCCAGCAGCTCCCGGGGGGGTAGAGATACGCAGTATTTT.